What follows is one T cell receptor (beta chain) and its context. Its antigen remains unidentified. A much larger clone lies a single base off, so this may be a read error. TCR CDR3 regions were amplified from genomic DNA by multiplex PCR using the deep immunoSEQ assay. Genomic DNA extracted from each cell subset was distributed evenly over all wells of several immunoSEQ 96-well plates, and each plate served as one replicate. For sorted subsets, each replicate PCR was loaded with about 0.2 ug genomic DNA, equivalent to roughly 30,000 T cell genomes. The purified libraries were quantified using a Qubit 3.0 fluorometer, sized with a Bioanalyzer 2100, and then quantified again using the KAPA Library Quantification kit. Every immunoSEQ 96-well plate was sequenced on a separate single-read 150-cycle Illumina NextSeq 550 flow cell. In the paper's pipeline: Because the immunoSEQ output held only junctional sequences and lacked quality scores, the filtering could not match the filtering applied to full-length reads. Sequences were annotated with PyIR, a Python wrapper for IgBLAST v1.9, using IMGT germline references to assign V/J genes and CDR3. Reads were removed for weak V/J assignments (E-value above 1e-6), missing CDR3, stop codons, out-of-frame junctions, or ambiguous translated residues. A V3J clonotype was defined by an identical inferred V gene, J gene, and CDR3 amino acid sequence. Percentage overlap between repertoires was calculated by dividing the number of shared unique clonotypes by the size of the smaller repertoire. Repertoire richness was assessed with RTK rarefaction, the Chao1 estimator, and Recon v2.1 estimates of unobserved clonotypes. OLGA was used to compute generation probabilities for all TCRbeta clonotypes that the gDNA method yielded from a handful of donors. TCRdb's version of the immuneACCESS table is confined to in-frame rearrangements and falls short of the full clone set. An unresolved V gene accounts for under half of the shortfall where checked; the remainder is of unknown origin. V, J and clone size were drawn from that table, and D and trimming were deduced from the DNA. The sample table contains just over 2,000,000 clones; only one count was recorded for 90% to 95% of them. The ten largest clones add up to 0.1% to 0.15% of the sample.

The CDR1 and CDR2 encoded by the germline V gene are SNHLY and FYNNEI. Trimming removed 2 bases from V and 3 bases from J, leaving 1 base between the germline ends. Its CDR3 holds 11 amino acids, cysteine through phenylalanine. The kept DNA is CDR3 alone, 33 bases in frame from the first base. The source of the sample is a study of shared clonotypes between healthy human individuals (TCRdb year 2020). For the study in its entirety: The cohort included three men and a couple of women between 18 and 49 years of age. Libraries were prepared and TCR repertoires were sequenced by different laboratories using diverse techniques, in order to increase sequencing depth and limit assay-specific biases. Per donor, three plates each were used for CD4 naive and CD4 memory, two for CD8 naive, and one for CD8 memory. The study deeply sequenced blood TCR repertoires of five healthy adults to estimate repertoire size and the extent of clonotype sharing between individuals. Between about 0.94 and 10 billion PBMCs per donor were obtained by leukapheresis.

The donors were healthy, HIV-negative adults who had no recently reported acute infections or vaccinations. Every donor was a Caucasian adult residing in Nashville, Tennessee, USA. CD4+ T cells were enriched by magnetic negative selection; naive cells were then positively selected on CD45RA, and the negative fraction formed the memory subset. Blood was obtained by leukapheresis, after which PBMCs were separated by Ficoll-Histopaque density gradient centrifugation and cryopreserved in liquid nitrogen vapor phase. Purity and quantity of every magnetically sorted T cell population were checked by analytical flow cytometry. From each sorted fraction, genomic DNA was isolated and quantified by UV absorbance on a Nanodrop 2000c. The research as a whole found: Even with the large sequencing depth, rarefaction of the sorted-subset datasets indicated that sequencing was incomplete. Pairwise subsampling indicated that sequencing depth was expected to affect the degree of clonotype sharing among donors. Sampling was restricted to blood, and TCR repertoires in tissue are likely to differ from TCR repertoires in blood. Higher generation probabilities were observed for clonotypes shared by all four sorted-subset donors than for non-shared clonotypes. Across a handful of donors, about 4.5% of naive CD4, roughly 3.3% of naive CD8, approximately 2.5% of memory CD4, and under 0.45% of memory CD8 clonotypes were shared. Naive subsets generally had larger estimated clonotype richness than memory subsets. The small number of donors limited the genetic and exposure-history diversity represented.

The chain couples TRBV2 to TRBJ1-1; confidence is insufficient to name the D gene. The clonotype comes from a man younger than 30 in good health. The sequencing input was naive CD4+ T cells sorted from blood. The cell subset or site tag for this specimen amounts to: CD45RA+ positively selected. The CDR3 corresponds to CASSEYTEAFF. The DNA sequence follows: TGTGCCAGCAGTGAATACACTGAAGCTTTCTTT.